The text below deals with one T cell receptor (beta chain). Its antigen is currently unknown. Profiled with immunoSEQ multiplex PCR; TCRdb holds only in-frame clones, not every one. The top ten clones hold about 0.39% of a sample with about 2.4 million clones, roughly 93% of them seen once. The CDR3 sequence is 14 residues long. Germline CDR1 is MNHEY and CDR2 is SVGAGI. The V end was cut by 5 bases, the J end by 4 bases, with 15 bases between. The data are from a study of shared clonotypes between healthy human individuals. Study as a whole: Ranging from 18 to 49 in age, donors were a couple of women and a few men.

Points from the study as a whole: Relative to their counterparts shared across all four donors, non-shared clonotypes exhibited diminished generation probabilities.

This TCR derives from a man aged 18 to 29 in good health. Some clones in this sample may be carry-over from other donors' samples. Material: naive CD4+ T cells from PBMCs. Indicated subset: CD45RA+ positively selected. The V gene is TRBV6-5, the J gene TRBJ2-7; weak D call: TRBD2 (6 bases). The CDR3 is CASSPPGDYYEQYF. DNA of the CDR3: TGTGCCAGCAGTCCCCCGGGAGACTATTACGAGCAGTACTTC.